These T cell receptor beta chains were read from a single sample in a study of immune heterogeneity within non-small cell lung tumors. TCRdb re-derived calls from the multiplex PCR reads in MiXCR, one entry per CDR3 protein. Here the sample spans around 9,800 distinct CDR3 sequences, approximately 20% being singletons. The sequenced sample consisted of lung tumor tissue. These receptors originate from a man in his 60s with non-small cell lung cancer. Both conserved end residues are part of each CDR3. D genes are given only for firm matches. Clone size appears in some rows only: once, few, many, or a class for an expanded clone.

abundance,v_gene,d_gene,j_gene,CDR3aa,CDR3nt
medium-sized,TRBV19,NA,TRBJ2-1,CASSVRDGSSYNEQFF,TGTGCCAGTAGTGTCCGGGACGGCTCCTCCTACAATGAGCAGTTCTTC
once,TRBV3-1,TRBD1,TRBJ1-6,CASSPKGQGVAYSPLHF,TGTGCCAGCAGCCCGAAGGGACAGGGGGTTGCTTATTCACCCCTCCACTTT
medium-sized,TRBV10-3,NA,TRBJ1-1,CAISARRQEAFF,TGTGCCATCAGTGCCAGGCGACAAGAAGCTTTCTTT
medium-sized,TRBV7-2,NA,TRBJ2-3,CASSLEISSGAYGTDTQYF,TGTGCCAGCAGCTTAGAGATTAGTTCGGGGGCTTACGGCACAGATACGCAGTATTTT
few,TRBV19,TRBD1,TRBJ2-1,CASARGTGGPNEQFF,TGTGCCTCAGCCCGTGGGACAGGGGGGCCCAATGAGCAGTTCTTC
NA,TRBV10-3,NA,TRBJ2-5,CAISVTSIETQYF,TGTGCCATCAGTGTGACTAGTATTGAGACCCAGTACTTC
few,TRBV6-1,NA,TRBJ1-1,CASSELAGTLMNTEAFF,TGTGCCAGCAGTGAACTTGCAGGGACCCTTATGAACACTGAAGCTTTCTTT
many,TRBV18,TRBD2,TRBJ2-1,CASSPRTRAGVSSYNEQFF,TGTGCCAGCTCACCACGGACTCGAGCGGGAGTTAGCTCCTACAATGAGCAGTTCTTC
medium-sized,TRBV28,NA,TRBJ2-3,CASSLLLAGTSTDTQYF,TGTGCCAGCAGTTTACTGCTTGCAGGGACTAGCACAGATACGCAGTATTTT
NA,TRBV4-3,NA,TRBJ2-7,CASSQEGPGSYEQYF,TGCGCCAGCAGCCAAGAGGGTCCGGGTTCCTACGAGCAGTACTTC
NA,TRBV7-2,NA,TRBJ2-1,CASRWEVEQFF,TGTGCCAGCCGGTGGGAGGTTGAGCAGTTCTTC
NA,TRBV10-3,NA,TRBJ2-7,CAISEWSAGSYEQYF,TGTGCCATCAGTGAGTGGAGCGCTGGGAGCTACGAGCAGTACTTC
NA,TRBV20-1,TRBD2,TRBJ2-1,CSAWTSGRPISYNEQFF,TGCAGTGCCTGGACTAGCGGGAGGCCCATCTCCTACAATGAGCAGTTCTTC
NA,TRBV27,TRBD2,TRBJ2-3,CASSLLLAGGPDTQYF,TGTGCCAGCAGTTTATTACTAGCGGGAGGCCCAGATACGCAGTATTTT
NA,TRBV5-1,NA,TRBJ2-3,CASSLGRDGDTQYF,TGCGCCAGCAGCTTGGGGCGGGATGGGGATACGCAGTATTTT
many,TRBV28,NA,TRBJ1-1,CASSSAGGDTEAFF,TGTGCCAGCAGTTCGGCGGGAGGGGACACTGAAGCTTTCTTT
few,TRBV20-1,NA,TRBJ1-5,CSAGGVANQPQHF,TGCAGTGCTGGCGGGGTAGCCAATCAGCCCCAGCATTTT
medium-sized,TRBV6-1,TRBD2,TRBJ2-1,CASSDELAGVNEQFF,TGTGCCAGCAGTGATGAGTTAGCGGGAGTGAATGAGCAGTTCTTC